Listed below are T cell receptor beta chains from one sample, sequenced in a study of T cells after yellow fever vaccination. TCRdb re-called the 5' RACE reads with MiXCR, one entry per CDR3 protein. This table has under 700,000 distinct CDR3 sequences, about a sixth appearing once. Sequenced here: PBMCs, sampled around 5 days after the first yellow fever vaccination. These receptors all stem from a man younger than 35 who received the YFV17D yellow fever vaccine. Both conserved end residues are part of each CDR3. The D gene is left open where the match is weak. Size is stated for part of the rows, as once, few or many counts, or as a class when the clone is expanded.

TRBJ2-1 | . | TRBV11-1 | TRBD2 | TGTGCCACCATGGGACTAGCGGGGGCCTCCTCTTCTTACAATGAGCAGTTCTTC | CATMGLAGASSSYNEQFF
TRBJ2-3 | . | TRBV5-4 | . | TGTGCCAGCAGCTCGCATGGGCGGGGAGTTGCAGATACGCAGTATTTT | CASSSHGRGVADTQYF
TRBJ2-7 | . | TRBV4-1 | TRBD2 | TGCGCCAGCAGCCCCCCCGGGGGGTCAGATCGGGTGCAGTACTTC | CASSPPGGSDRVQYF
TRBJ1-4 | few | TRBV6-1 | . | TGTGCCAGCAGACCTCAACAGGGCTCTAATGAAAAACTGTTTTTT | CASRPQQGSNEKLFF
TRBJ2-1 | . | TRBV6-2/TRBV6-3 | . | TGTGCCAGCAGTCCGGACGAGGGGTATCTCTACAATGAGCAGTTCTTC | CASSPDEGYLYNEQFF
TRBJ2-6 | . | TRBV20-1 | . | TGCAGTGCTAGAGAGGGGGGTTATGGGGCCAACGTCCTGACTTTC | CSAREGGYGANVLTF
TRBJ1-1 | . | TRBV4-1 | . | TGCGCCAGCAGCCAAGTCGGGGGCTTTGAGAACACTGAAGCTTTCTTT | CASSQVGGFENTEAFF
TRBJ1-2 | . | TRBV4-3 | . | TGCGCCAGCAGCCAACGGGACACTAACTATGGCTACACCTTC | CASSQRDTNYGYTF
TRBJ1-1 | . | TRBV4-1 | TRBD1 | TGCGCCAGCAGCACCAGGACAGGTCGGACCGCTGAAGCTTTCTTT | CASSTRTGRTAEAFF
TRBJ2-2 | few | TRBV6-4 | TRBD2 | TGTGCCAGCAGTGCCGGAAGCGGGGGCAACACCGGGGAGCTGTTTTTT | CASSAGSGGNTGELFF
TRBJ2-1 | many | TRBV4-2 | . | TGTGCCAGCAGCCCACAGGGTAGCTCCTACAATGAGCAGTTCTTC | CASSPQGSSYNEQFF
TRBJ2-1 | few | TRBV9 | . | TGTGCCAGCAGCGTAGCAGGGATGGGCTCCTACAATGAGCAGTTCTTC | CASSVAGMGSYNEQFF
TRBJ1-5 | . | TRBV2 | . | TGTGCCAGCAGGAAGGCAGGCTATAGCAATCAGCCCCAGCATTTT | CASRKAGYSNQPQHF
TRBJ2-7 | . | TRBV20-1 | TRBD2 | TGCAGTACAGCGGGGGGTCCCTACGAGCAGTACTTC | CSTAGGPYEQYF
TRBJ2-7 | many | TRBV5-1 | . | TGCGCCAGCAGCTTGGATAGCCAGGGCTACGAGCAGTACTTC | CASSLDSQGYEQYF
TRBJ2-1 | few | TRBV4-1 | TRBD2 | TGCGCCAGCAGCCCAAGACCTAGCGGGGGGGCTTCCAATGAGCAGTTCTTC | CASSPRPSGGASNEQFF
TRBJ2-1 | few | TRBV19 | . | TGTGCCAGTAGTAGGGACTTGTACAATGAGCAGTTCTTC | CASSRDLYNEQFF
TRBJ2-7 | . | TRBV28 | . | TGTGCCAGCAGTTCTGCAGTCAACTACGAGCAGTACTTC | CASSSAVNYEQYF
TRBJ2-3 | few | TRBV4-1 | . | TGCGCCAGCCGGACGGAGAGCACAGATACGCAGTATTTT | CASRTESTDTQYF
TRBJ1-2 | few | TRBV7-8 | TRBD1 | TGTGCCAGCAGCGCCCGGACAGGGGGCGACGTTGGCTATGGCTACACCTTC | CASSARTGGDVGYGYTF
TRBJ2-1 | . | TRBV12-3/TRBV12-4 | . | TGTGCCAGCAGTTCCCGACACAAAACTAACAATGAGCAGTTCTTC | CASSSRHKTNNEQFF
TRBJ2-3 | few | TRBV29-1 | . | TGCAGCGTTGAAGATCGGGAAATTGGTACGGATTTT | CSVEDREIGTDF
TRBJ2-1 | many | TRBV5-1 | . | TGCGCCAGCAGCTTGGTTATAGCCGCGACCATCTACAATGAGCAGTTCTTC | CASSLVIAATIYNEQFF
TRBJ1-4 | few | TRBV25-1 | . | TGTGCCAGCAGTGACCCGGGAGGGTTTAGTGAAAAACTGTTTTTT | CASSDPGGFSEKLFF
TRBJ2-5 | many | TRBV5-6 | . | TGTGCCAGCAGCTCCACATATACGGAGACCCAGTACTTC | CASSSTYTETQYF
TRBJ1-5 | many | TRBV7-2 | . | TGTGCCAGCAGTAACAGTGCTAACCAGCCCCAGCATTTT | CASSNSANQPQHF
TRBJ2-1 | few | TRBV20-1 | . | TGCAGTGCTAGAGGCCCCGTAGTTTCCTTTGAGCAGTTCTTC | CSARGPVVSFEQFF